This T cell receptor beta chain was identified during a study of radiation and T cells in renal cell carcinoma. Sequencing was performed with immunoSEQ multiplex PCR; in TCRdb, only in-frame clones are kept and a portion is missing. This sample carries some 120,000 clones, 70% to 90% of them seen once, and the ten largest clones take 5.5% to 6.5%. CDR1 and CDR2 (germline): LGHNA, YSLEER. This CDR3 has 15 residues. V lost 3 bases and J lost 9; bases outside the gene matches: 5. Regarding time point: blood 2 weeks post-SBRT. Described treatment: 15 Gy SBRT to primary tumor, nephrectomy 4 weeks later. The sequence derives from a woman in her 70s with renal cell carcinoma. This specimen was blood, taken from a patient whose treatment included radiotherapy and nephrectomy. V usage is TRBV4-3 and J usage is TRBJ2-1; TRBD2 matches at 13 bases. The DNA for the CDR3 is TGCGCCAGCAGCCACGAACTAGCGGGGGGGCTTGAGCAGTTCTTC. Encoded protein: CASSHELAGGLEQFF.